This record looks at one TCR beta chain sequence and its context. The time point here: cycle 4 day 1 (C4D1), after around six weeks of nivolumab. All patients experienced relapse after autologous stem cell transplantation, and brentuximab vedotin exposure was variable. Purified CD4+ T cells were obtained from thawed PBMCs through magnetic negative selection. This sample was included in a study of PD-1 blockade in classical Hodgkin lymphoma. Trimming stripped 6 bases from V and 6 bases from J, with 20 bases between. This CDR3 has 16 amino acids. CDR1 and CDR2 from the germline V gene are LGHNA and YNFKEQ. The protocol was immunoSEQ multiplex PCR, while the TCRdb copy is restricted to in-frame clones and leaves out a portion. The data show around 30,000 clones, with around 83% seen just once and approximately 0.49% held by the top ten.

Material: CD4+ T cells from blood, obtained before the fourth cycle of nivolumab. This TCR came from a human donor with classical Hodgkin lymphoma. The J gene is TRBJ2-2, the V gene TRBV4-2, with D possibly TRBD2 on 5 matching bases. The CDR3 loop is CASRLERGASAGELFF. The CDR3 region has the DNA TGTGCCAGCAGGCTGGAACGGGGAGCGAGCGCCGGGGAGCTGTTTTTT.